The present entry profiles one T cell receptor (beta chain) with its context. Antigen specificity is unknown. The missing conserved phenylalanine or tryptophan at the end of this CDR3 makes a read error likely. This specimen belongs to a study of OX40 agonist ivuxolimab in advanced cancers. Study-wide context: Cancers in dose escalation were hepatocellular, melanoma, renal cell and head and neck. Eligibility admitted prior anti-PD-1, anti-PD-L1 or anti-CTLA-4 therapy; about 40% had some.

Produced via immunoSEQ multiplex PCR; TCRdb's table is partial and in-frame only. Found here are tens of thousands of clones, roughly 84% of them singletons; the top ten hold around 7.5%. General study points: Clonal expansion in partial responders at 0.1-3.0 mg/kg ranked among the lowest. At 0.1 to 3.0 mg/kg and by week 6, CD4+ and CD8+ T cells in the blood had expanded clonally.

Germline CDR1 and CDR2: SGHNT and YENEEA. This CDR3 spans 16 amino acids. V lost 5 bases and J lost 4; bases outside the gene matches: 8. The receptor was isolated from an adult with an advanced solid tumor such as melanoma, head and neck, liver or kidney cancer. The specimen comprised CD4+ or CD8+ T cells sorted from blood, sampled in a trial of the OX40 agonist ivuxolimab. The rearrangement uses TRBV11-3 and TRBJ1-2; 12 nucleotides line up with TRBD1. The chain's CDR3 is CASSPRDRGRPYGYTS. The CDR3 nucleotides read TGTGCCAGCAGCCCGAGGGACAGGGGGCGCCCCTATGGCTACACCTCC.